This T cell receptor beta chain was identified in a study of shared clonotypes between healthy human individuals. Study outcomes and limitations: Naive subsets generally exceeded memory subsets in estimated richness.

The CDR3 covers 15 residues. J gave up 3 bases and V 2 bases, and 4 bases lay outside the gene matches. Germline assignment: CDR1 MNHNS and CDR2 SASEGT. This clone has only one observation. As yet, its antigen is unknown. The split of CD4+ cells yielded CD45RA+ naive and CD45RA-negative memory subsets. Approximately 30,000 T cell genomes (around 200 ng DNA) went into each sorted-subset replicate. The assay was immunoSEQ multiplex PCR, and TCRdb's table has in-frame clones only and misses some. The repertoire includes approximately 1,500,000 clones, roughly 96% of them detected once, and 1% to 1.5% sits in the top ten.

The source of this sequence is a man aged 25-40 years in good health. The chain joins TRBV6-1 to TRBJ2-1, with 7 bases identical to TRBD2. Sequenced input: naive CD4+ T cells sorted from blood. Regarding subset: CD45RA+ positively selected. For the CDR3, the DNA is TGTGCCAGCAGTGAAATGTCTAGCGGCTACAATGAGCAGTTCTTC. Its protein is CASSEMSSGYNEQFF.